The entry that follows covers one TCR beta chain sequence. The data stem from a study of blood T cell repertoires in COVID-19. Trimming took off 5 bases at V and 4 bases at J, with 17 bases between the two ends. CDR3 length: 14 amino acids. Germline lookup yields CDR1 SQVTM and CDR2 ANQGSEA. Under the authors' procedure: Counts of nucleated cells, estimated from reference gene primer amplification, were obtained. Profiling relied on immunoSEQ multiplex PCR, and the TCRdb table lists in-frame clones only, not all of them. V and J calls plus clone size are reproduced from that table; the DNA served to infer D and trimming. Of 250,000 to 300,000 clones in the sample, approximately 86% were seen once. The Seattle site enrolled patients during active infection and followed them longitudinally.

The J gene is TRBJ1-1, the V gene TRBV29-1; D gene ambiguous. This TCR came from a woman aged 70-85 years with COVID-19, enrolled during active disease. The sample comprised peripheral blood. The DNA of the CDR3 is TGCAGCGTTCTTAGGGAGGGATCGAGCACTGAAGCTTTCTTT. As protein: CSVLREGSSTEAFF.